Listed below are T cell receptor beta chains from one sample, sequenced in a study of OX40 agonist ivuxolimab in advanced cancers. TCRdb's copy holds only in-frame clones and misses some; the assay was immunoSEQ multiplex PCR. The sample yields some 35,000 clones, about 82% seen once. This sample comprised CD4+ or CD8+ T cells sorted from blood, obtained in a trial of the OX40 agonist ivuxolimab. The receptors here all came from an adult with an advanced solid tumor such as melanoma, head and neck, liver or kidney cancer. Each CDR3 is given with its conserved first and last residue. Each record gives: clone size, D gene, J gene, V gene, CDR3 protein, CDR3 DNA. D genes are given only for firm matches. A clone size is listed for some rows: how often the clone was seen (once, few, many), or a class if it is expanded.

- | TRBD2 | TRBJ2-3 | TRBV29-1 | CSLKVSGGHSTDTQYF | TGCAGCCTAAAGGTAAGCGGGGGCCATAGCACAGATACGCAGTATTTT
- | - | TRBJ2-3 | TRBV28 | CASSLSDTQYF | TGTGCCAGCAGTTTATCAGATACGCAGTATTTT
- | TRBD2 | TRBJ2-7 | TRBV6-5 | CASTLPGGEQYF | TGTGCCAGCACCCTGCCGGGAGGCGAGCAGTACTTC
- | - | TRBJ2-2 | TRBV5-8 | CASSYGPGLQGGELFF | TGTGCCAGCAGCTATGGACCCGGCCTACAAGGCGGGGAGCTGTTTTTT
- | - | TRBJ1-5 | TRBV19 | CASLRGGSSNQPQHF | TGTGCCAGTCTTAGGGGAGGGTCGTCAAATCAGCCCCAGCATTTT
- | - | TRBJ2-7 | TRBV27 | CASRYDAGAGEQYF | TGTGCCAGCAGATACGACGCCGGGGCAGGCGAGCAGTACTTC
- | - | TRBJ2-3 | TRBV5-1 | CASSLVARTDTQYF | TGCGCCAGCAGCTTGGTAGCTCGCACAGATACGCAGTATTTT
once | TRBD1 | TRBJ1-2 | TRBV19 | CASSIDRTGDGYTF | TGTGCCAGTAGTATAGATAGGACAGGGGATGGCTACACCTTC
few | TRBD1 | TRBJ1-2 | TRBV11-2 | CASSPRDRVALYGYTF | TGTGCCAGCAGCCCTCGGGACAGGGTAGCGCTTTATGGCTACACCTTC
few | TRBD1 | TRBJ1-1 | TRBV18 | CASSQGDTEAFF | TGTGCCAGCTCCCAGGGGGACACTGAAGCTTTCTTT
- | - | TRBJ1-5 | TRBV6-1 | CASSGGSPGNQPQHF | TGTGCCAGCAGTGGCGGCAGCCCGGGGAATCAGCCCCAGCATTTT
- | - | TRBJ2-1 | TRBV15 | CATSNPLNEQFF | TGTGCCACCAGCAATCCCCTCAATGAGCAGTTCTTC
- | - | TRBJ2-5 | TRBV7-9 | CASSPLGRLIQETQYF | TGCGCCAGCAGCCCTCTGGGACGGCTGATCCAAGAGACCCAGTACTTC
- | - | TRBJ2-7 | TRBV29-1 | CSVGGGAAYEQYF | TGCAGCGTGGGGGGTGGGGCCGCCTACGAGCAGTACTTC
- | - | TRBJ1-4 | TRBV5-1 | CASSHPGLNEKLFF | TGCGCCAGCAGCCACCCGGGGCTCAATGAAAAACTGTTTTTT
- | - | TRBJ2-1 | TRBV28 | CASLRSPPHNEQFF | TGTGCCAGCTTAAGGTCTCCCCCTCACAATGAGCAGTTCTTC
- | - | TRBJ1-1 | TRBV6-1 | CASSEWVEAFF | TGTGCCAGCAGTGAATGGGTTGAAGCTTTCTTT
few | - | TRBJ2-1 | TRBV14 | CASSQGRISSYNEQFF | TGTGCCAGCAGCCAAGGCAGGATAAGCTCCTACAATGAGCAGTTCTTC
- | - | TRBJ1-2 | TRBV5-1 | CASSFSRVDGYTF | TGCGCCAGCAGCTTTTCCAGGGTAGATGGCTACACCTTC
- | TRBD1 | TRBJ2-1 | TRBV19 | CASRQGTGHPGEQFF | TGTGCCAGTAGACAGGGGACAGGGCATCCTGGGGAGCAGTTCTTC
- | TRBD2 | TRBJ2-3 | TRBV30 | CAWSVTSGRRDTQYF | TGTGCCTGGAGTGTAACTAGCGGGAGGAGGGATACGCAGTATTTT
- | - | TRBJ1-2 | TRBV6-6 | CASWRQGIYGYTF | TGTGCCAGCTGGAGGCAGGGGATCTATGGCTACACCTTC
- | - | TRBJ2-5 | TRBV5-8 | CASSLAWPSSNQETQYF | TGTGCCAGCAGCTTGGCTTGGCCCAGCAGCAACCAAGAGACCCAGTACTTC
- | - | TRBJ1-1 | TRBV18 | CASSPPEQDMNTEAFF | TGTGCCAGCTCACCACCAGAGCAGGACATGAACACTGAAGCTTTCTTT
- | - | TRBJ1-5 | TRBV27 | CASSLGQGYNQPQHF | TGTGCCAGCAGCCTTGGGCAGGGTTACAATCAGCCCCAGCATTTT
- | TRBD1 | TRBJ2-7 | TRBV11-2 | CASSAAGTGIYEQYF | TGTGCCAGCAGCGCGGCCGGGACAGGGATTTACGAGCAGTACTTC
- | TRBD2 | TRBJ2-1 | TRBV7-2 | CASRTSGSRNEQFF | TGTGCCAGCAGAACTAGCGGGAGTCGGAATGAGCAGTTCTTC
- | - | TRBJ1-3 | TRBV7-2 | CASSPHRDSGNTIYF | TGTGCCAGCAGCCCCCACCGGGACTCTGGAAACACCATATATTTT
- | - | TRBJ2-3 | TRBV10-3 | CAISESRGVQDTQYF | TGTGCCATCAGTGAGTCCAGGGGCGTACAAGATACGCAGTATTTT
once | - | TRBJ1-1 | TRBV10-1 | CASRMELNTEAFF | TGCGCCAGCAGGATGGAGCTGAACACTGAAGCTTTCTTT
- | TRBD1 | TRBJ2-1 | TRBV7-8 | CASSPFDRGIYNEQFF | TGTGCCAGCAGCCCCTTTGACAGGGGGATATACAATGAGCAGTTCTTC
- | - | TRBJ2-3 | TRBV18 | CASSPPHTTQYF | TGTGCCAGCTCACCACCCCACACTACGCAGTATTTT
- | - | TRBJ2-1 | TRBV29-1 | CSVESTSYENEQFF | TGCAGCGTTGAATCGACTAGTTACGAAAATGAGCAGTTCTTC
once | TRBD1 | TRBJ1-3 | TRBV18 | CASSPAGTGSGNTIYF | TGTGCCAGCTCACCAGCCGGGACAGGATCTGGAAACACCATATATTTT
- | - | TRBJ2-5 | TRBV14 | CASSQRAVGETQYF | TGTGCCAGCAGCCAGAGGGCCGTTGGAGAGACCCAGTACTTC
once | TRBD1 | TRBJ2-1 | TRBV19 | CASSIGRDRGLNNEQFF | TGTGCCAGTAGTATAGGTAGGGACAGGGGGCTGAACAATGAGCAGTTCTTC
once | - | TRBJ2-4 | TRBV27 | CASSAGHPRNIQYF | TGTGCCAGCAGCGCGGGGCACCCAAGAAACATTCAGTACTTC
- | TRBD1 | TRBJ1-3 | TRBV6-6 | CASSTGDRSGNTIYF | TGTGCCAGCAGCACAGGGGACCGCTCTGGAAACACCATATATTTT
- | - | TRBJ2-7 | TRBV7-9 | CASSFDSSYEQYF | TGTGCCAGCAGCTTCGACAGTTCCTACGAGCAGTACTTC